This TCR beta chain was sequenced in a study of precursors of human CD4 cytotoxic T cells (dated by TCRdb to about 2018). Turning to the overall study: In total, CD4+ memory subsets from roughly 15 donors went into the bulk TCR-seq analysis. Sequences for both the TCRalpha and TCRbeta chains came out of the TCR-seq analysis of 14 donors (table S7).

The reads were generated on an Illumina MiSeq. The original methods were these. The Shannon-Wiener index, calculated in VDJtools, was used to measure repertoire diversity. TCRbeta clonotypes with a clonotype frequency of at least 3 were defined as expanded. TCRdb reanalyzed the raw reads on its own, using fastp at Q25 for trimming and MiXCR for clone calling, and kept in-frame beta chains. One record per CDR3 amino acid sequence lists the most common genes and DNA. The V and J calls, along with clone size, are taken from TCRdb and not from the paper's own processing. For this sample there are about 660 distinct CDR3 sequences; 15% to 20% appear just once. The top ten clones comprise roughly 8% of the sample. Judged by its sample share, this clonotype qualifies as large (0.1 to 1%). No cognate antigen has been identified for it. Per-base quality was not reported, and no clone a single base away is much larger than it.

The CDR3 measures 14 amino acids from cysteine to phenylalanine. Solely the CDR3 DNA is kept, with 42 bases framed from the first base. Trimming takes 4 bases off V and 5 bases off J; junction bases not matched to a gene: 6. Taken from the germline V gene, the CDR1 and CDR2 loops are SGHDT and YYEEEE. To test whether a precursor-effector relationship exists among CD4 cytotoxic T cells, bulk UMI-based TCR sequencing was run on four sorted CD4+ memory subsets: TCM, TEM, IL-7Rhigh TEMRA, and IL-7R- TEMRA. The cells came from peripheral blood mononuclear cells that had been isolated from human blood. Broad study findings and their caveats: Only about 95% of the 14 donors were included in some bulk TCR-seq comparisons, which suggests that not every subset was available for every donor. According to the authors, an observational design in humans cannot definitively determine the direction of differentiation between precursor and effector cells. Expanded effector clonotypes made up a larger fraction of IL-7Rhigh TEMRA clonotypes than of TEM or TCM clonotypes. Compared with the TCM and TEM subsets, the IL-7Rhigh and IL-7R- TEMRA subsets had more restricted TCR repertoires, marked by lower diversity and more expanded clonotypes.

This receptor chain uses TRBV5-6 and TRBJ2-1; TRBD1 fits 7 bases in the junction. Source material: memory CD4+ T cells from blood (PBMCs). This clonotype was sampled from a human donor in good health. Here is the DNA: TGTGCCAGCAGCACGAGGGGACAGAACAATGAGCAGTTCTTC. Translated, this gives CASSTRGQNNEQFF.